These 19 T cell receptor beta chains were sequenced from one sample in a study of shared clonotypes between healthy human individuals. Clones were read by immunoSEQ multiplex PCR, and TCRdb kept only the in-frame ones, dropping some. This table has 650,000 to 750,000 clones, about two thirds appearing once. The specimen sequenced was memory CD4+ T cells sorted from blood. Specified subset: CD45RA-negative fraction. These receptors were taken from a woman in her twenties or thirties in good health.

The rearrangement uses TRBV7-8 and TRBJ1-2; no definite D call. Trimming took off 2 bases at V and 8 bases at J, with 18 bases between the two ends. The CDR3 is 15 residues long. Germline-derived CDR1 and CDR2 are SGHVS and FQNEAQ. The chain's CDR3 is CASSLYPGRGEGYTF. The CDR3 coding sequence is TGTGCCAGCAGCTTATACCCGGGTCGGGGAGAGGGCTACACCTTC.

V and J are TRBV11-1 and TRBJ2-3; 7 nucleotides agree with TRBD2. Germline V gives CDR1 SGHAT, CDR2 FQDESV (reference sequence). V lost 0 bases and J lost 4; bases outside the gene matches: 1. The CDR3 is made up of 14 amino acids. CDR3 loop: CASSLAGLADTQYF. The CDR3 coding sequence is TGTGCCAGCAGCTTAGCAGGACTAGCAGATACGCAGTATTTT.

This clone occurred a few times. CDR3 region: CASSLLAGGPETQYF. The DNA for the CDR3 is TGTGCCAGCAGCTTACTAGCGGGAGGGCCAGAGACCCAGTACTTC. The chain couples TRBV7-2 to TRBJ2-5, with 12 bases aligning to TRBD2. Germline loops: CDR1 SGHTA, CDR2 FQGNSA. The CDR3 runs 15 residues. The junction had 2 bases not matched to a gene; V was cut back by 2 bases and J by 4 bases.

This clone has a handful of counts. V and J are TRBV6-1 and TRBJ2-1; D remains unclear. Germline V gene lookup returns CDR1 MNHNS and CDR2 SASEGT. The V end lost 7 bases, the J end lost 9 bases, and 13 bases lay between the germline ends. The CDR3 sequence is 12 residues long. The CDR3 coding sequence is TGTGCCAGCACTATATCTGTGGGTGAGCAGTTCTTC. This translates into CASTISVGEQFF.

Here the CDR3 reads CASSSQSILGSEQYF. The CDR3 region has the DNA TGCGCCAGCAGCTCGCAATCGATCTTGGGCTCCGAGCAGTACTTC. J is TRBJ2-7 and V is TRBV5-1; D gene ambiguous. Per germline, CDR1 SGHRS and CDR2 YFSETQ. Trimming took 3 bases from V and 6 from J, leaving 19 bases between them. The CDR3 is made up of 15 amino acids.

The chain couples TRBV7-3 to TRBJ2-1; D is ambiguous. The length of the CDR3 is 12 residues. From germline, CDR1 is SGHTA and CDR2 FQGTGA. Trimming removed 4 bases at V and 9 bases at J, with 10 bases between. The CDR3 DNA sequence: TGTGCCAGCAGCTATTTAAGTGGTGAGCAGTTCTTC. Protein product: CASSYLSGEQFF.

The chain employs TRBV28 and TRBJ2-2; 11 bases are a match to TRBD2. CDR3 length: 15 residues. The V segment lost 3 bases and the J segment 6 bases; nucleotides outside the gene matches: 3. CDR1 MDHEN and CDR2 SYDVKM come from the germline V gene. CDR3 sequence (DNA): TGTGCCAGCAGTTTCCCTAGCGGGAGGTCCGGGGAGCTGTTTTTT. Its protein product is CASSFPSGRSGELFF.

This clone was seen more than once but under ten times. The chain uses TRBV6-1 and TRBJ1-5, with D unclear. Deletions cut 1 base from V and 9 bases from J, with 10 bases between. The germline V gene has CDR1 MNHNS and CDR2 SASEGT. The CDR3 loop spans 13 amino acids. CDR3 region: CASSEEGQWPQHF. For the CDR3, the DNA is TGTGCCAGCAGTGAAGAAGGGCAGTGGCCCCAGCATTTT.

J is TRBJ1-4 and V is TRBV19, with D tentatively TRBD1 (5 bases). The CDR3 sequence is 16 residues long. Trimming removed 3 bases at V and 7 bases at J, with 18 bases between. Germline-derived CDR1 and CDR2 are LNHDA and SQIVND (reference sequence). The CDR3 sequence: CASSIDGQAGGEKLFF. The CDR3 region has the DNA TGTGCCAGTAGTATCGATGGACAAGCCGGGGGTGAAAAACTGTTTTTT. The entire variable domain, with the rest obtained from reference TRBV19 and TRBJ1-4, is as follows: DGGITQSPKYLFRKEGQNVTLSCEQNLNHDAMYWYRQDPGQGLRLIYYSQIVNDFQKGDIAEGYSVSREKKESFPLTVTSAQKNPTAFYLCASSIDGQAGGEKLFFGSGTQLSVL.

This chain joins TRBV11-2 and TRBJ2-3; D gene uncertain. Deletions cut 4 bases from V and 1 base from J, with 12 bases between. Germline V gene lookup returns CDR1 SGHAT and CDR2 FQNNGV. The CDR3 extends over 15 amino acids. The CDR3 DNA sequence: TGTGCCAGCAGCTGGCTAGTAGTCGGCACAGATACGCAGTATTTT. As protein: CASSWLVVGTDTQYF.

The V call is TRBV4-2, the J call TRBJ1-2, with a tentative D call TRBD1 (6 bases). V was trimmed by 0 bases and J by 2 bases, leaving 13 bases between them. Germline V gene lookup returns CDR1 LGHNA and CDR2 YNFKEQ. This CDR3 has 16 residues. CDR3 loop: CASSQDVGTPNYGYTF. DNA for the CDR3: TGTGCCAGCAGCCAAGATGTAGGGACACCAAACTATGGCTACACCTTC.

This chain uses TRBV4-1 with TRBJ1-5; the D gene is possibly TRBD1 (5 bases). CDR1 and CDR2 (germline): MGHRA, YSYEKL. V lost 4 bases to trimming and J lost 4 bases, with 11 bases between them. The CDR3 length is 14 residues. DNA for the CDR3: TGCGCCAGCAGCCTACCGGACACTAATCAGCCCCAGCATTTT. It specifies CASSLPDTNQPQHF.

The rearrangement joins TRBV2 to TRBJ2-7; D call uncertain. Germline V gives CDR1 SNHLY, CDR2 FYNNEI. V lost 8 bases, J lost 2 bases, and 16 bases lay in between. This CDR3 region has 14 residues. This CDR3 is CASDTTGTAYEQYF. CDR3 nucleotide sequence: TGTGCCAGCGATACAACTGGAACGGCCTACGAGCAGTACTTC.

This chain connects TRBV18 to TRBJ1-5, with D tentatively TRBD1 (5 bases). This CDR3 contains 19 residues. Germline V lookup: CDR1 KGHSH, CDR2 LQKENI. V lost 2 bases and J 3 bases, leaving 23 bases between the germline ends. The CDR3 spells CASSPRAEIRGGNNQPQHF. CDR3 bases: TGTGCCAGCTCACCAAGGGCTGAGATACGGGGCGGGAACAATCAGCCCCAGCATTTT. Full variable domain (outside the CDR3, taken from reference TRBV18 and TRBJ1-5): NAGVMQNPRHLVRRRGQEARLRCSPMKGHSHVYWYRQLPEEGLKFMVYLQKENIIDESGMPKERFSAEFPKEGPSILRIQQVVRGDSAAYFCASSPRAEIRGGNNQPQHFGDGTRLSIL.

The chain recombines TRBV7-2 with TRBJ1-2, with 8 bases matching TRBD1. Germline V gene sequence: CDR1 SGHTA, CDR2 FQGNSA. The CDR3 is 14 amino acids. V lost 3 bases and J lost 7; bases outside the gene matches: 7. This chain's CDR3 is CASSLFQGAAGYTF. CDR3 DNA sequence: TGTGCCAGCAGCTTGTTCCAGGGGGCGGCTGGCTACACCTTC.

A note on this clone: One base away lies a much larger clone, so this may be a sequencing read error. DNA for the CDR3: TGTGCCAGCAGTGTACACGATGAGCAGTTCTTC. It translates to CASSVHDEQFF. The chain uses TRBV28 and TRBJ2-1; D is ambiguous. Trimming left V 5 bases short and J 8 bases short, with 7 bases between. Looked up from germline, CDR1 is MDHEN and CDR2 is SYDVKM. This CDR3 has 11 amino acids.

The rearrangement joins TRBV18 to TRBJ2-5, with D maybe TRBD2 (5 bases). This CDR3 is 13 amino acids long. V shed 5 bases and J shed 3 bases, with 10 bases lying between them. Germline assignment: CDR1 KGHSH and CDR2 LQKENI. DNA of the CDR3: TGTGCCAGCTCATTCGGGGAAGAAGAGACCCAGTACTTC. It yields the protein CASSFGEEETQYF. The complete variable domain, with remaining parts taken from reference TRBV18 and TRBJ2-5, reads NAGVMQNPRHLVRRRGQEARLRCSPMKGHSHVYWYRQLPEEGLKFMVYLQKENIIDESGMPKERFSAEFPKEGPSILRIQQVVRGDSAAYFCASSFGEEETQYFGPGTRLLVL.

This clone was counted a few times. The chain couples TRBV11-2 to TRBJ2-5, with a possible D match to TRBD2 (6 bases). Germline-derived CDR1 and CDR2 are SGHAT and FQNNGV. V was trimmed by 5 bases and J by 2 bases, leaving 15 bases between them. The CDR3 consists of 15 residues. The CDR3 nucleotides read TGTGCCAGCAGCCCCCGGGGCGCGGGACAAGAGACCCAGTACTTC. Protein: CASSPRGAGQETQYF.

V and J are TRBV5-1 and TRBJ2-5; no clear D gene. CDR1 is SGHRS, CDR2 YFSETQ, per germline. Trimming cost V 0 bases and J 1 base, with 10 bases left between them. The CDR3 consists of 15 residues. The CDR3 protein is CASSLVSNRQETQYF. The CDR3, as DNA: TGCGCCAGCAGCTTGGTTAGCAACCGCCAAGAGACCCAGTACTTC.